This passage covers 22 T cell receptor beta chains from one sample sequenced in a study of CD8+ T cells in alopecia areata. Sequencing used cDNA as its template, made by extracting RNA and reverse transcribing it. Sequencing used immunoSEQ multiplex PCR; TCRdb keeps in-frame clones, though not all of them. This sample has around 170,000 clones, with 40% to 65% found just once. Treatment indicated: oral pan-JAK inhibitor, 5-10 mg twice daily. Source: CD8+ T cells sorted from blood, taken around week 54, from a patient treated with tofacitinib. The origin of the receptors is a human donor with alopecia areata.

This rearrangement joins TRBV29-1 to TRBJ2-2, with 7 bases identical to TRBD2. Germline CDR1 SQVTM, CDR2 ANQGSEA. This CDR3 is 15 amino acids long. Losses at the gene ends were 1 base for V and 4 bases for J; bases not matched to a gene: 6. The CDR3 is CSVEVPREGTGELFF. DNA for the CDR3: TGCAGCGTTGAAGTGCCCAGGGAGGGCACCGGGGAGCTGTTTTTT.

J is TRBJ2-3 and V is TRBV19; 8 nucleotides line up with TRBD1. Germline assignment: CDR1 LNHDA and CDR2 SQIVND (reference sequence). Trimming removed 4 bases from V and 6 bases from J; junction bases left unmatched: 9. The CDR3 has 15 residues. CDR3 DNA: TGTGCCAGTAGTACTTGGACAGGGCTTGGGGATACGCAGTATTTT. Residues: CASSTWTGLGDTQYF.

This sequence joins TRBV19 and TRBJ2-1; D might be TRBD1 or TRBD2, each matching 5 bases. The length of the CDR3 is 14 residues. From germline, CDR1 is LNHDA and CDR2 SQIVND (reference sequence). V lost 4 bases to trimming and J lost 5 bases, with 12 bases between them. As DNA, the CDR3 is TGTGCCAGTAGTACCTCCGGGACGGACAATGAGCAGTTCTTC. Amino acid sequence: CASSTSGTDNEQFF.

The rearrangement joins TRBV30 to TRBJ1-4; D call uncertain. CDR1 and CDR2 from the germline V gene are GTSNPN and SVGIG (reference sequence). V was pared by 2 bases and J by 3 bases, with 7 bases between. The CDR3 consists of 13 residues. CDR3 sequence reads: CAWSPVSNEKLFF. In DNA, the CDR3 is TGTGCCTGGAGTCCCGTATCTAATGAAAAACTGTTTTTT.

In its sample, this clone was seen a few times. The V gene is TRBV27, the J gene TRBJ1-1, with D unclear. Per germline, CDR1 MNHEY and CDR2 SMNVEV (reference sequence). There are 12 residues in the CDR3. Trimming shortened V by 3 bases and J by 11 bases, and 13 bases separated the two germline ends. The CDR3 DNA reads TGTGCCAGCAGTTTCAGGCCCCCGGGGGCTTTCTTT. As protein: CASSFRPPGAFF.

The chain is built from TRBV29-1 and TRBJ2-3; D assignment may be TRBD1 or TRBD2 (5 bases each). Per germline, CDR1 SQVTM and CDR2 ANQGSEA. The germline V and J ends were trimmed by 3 bases and 5 bases, with 15 bases remaining between them. CDR3 length: 14 amino acids. Here the CDR3 reads CSVDGGMERDTQYF. The CDR3, as DNA: TGCAGCGTTGATGGGGGAATGGAGAGAGATACGCAGTATTTT.

This clone showed up just a few times. The chain uses TRBV5-6 and TRBJ1-2; TRBD1 matches 7 bases. Germline lookup yields CDR1 SGHDT and CDR2 YYEEEE. The CDR3 consists of 14 residues. V shed 2 bases, J shed 3 bases, and the junction held 4 bases outside the gene matches. This chain's CDR3 is CASSFWQGDYGYTF. The CDR3 nucleotides are TGTGCCAGCAGCTTTTGGCAGGGGGACTATGGCTACACCTTC.

This chain links TRBV7-6 with TRBJ2-2; D is undetermined. The CDR3 consists of 13 residues. Germline V gene data show CDR1 as SGHVS and CDR2 as FNYEAQ. Trimming cost V 1 base and J 7 bases, with 7 bases left between them. The chain's CDR3 is CASSLGPVGELFF. The CDR3 region has the DNA TGTGCCAGCAGCTTAGGGCCCGTCGGGGAGCTGTTTTTT. Based on the CDR3 plus reference TRBV7-6 and TRBJ2-2, the full variable domain is GAGVSQSPRYKVTKRGQDVALRCDPISGHVSLYWYRQALGQGPEFLTYFNYEAQQDKSGLPNDRFSAERPEGSISTLTIQRTEQRDSAMYRCASSLGPVGELFFGEGSRLTVL.

This clone appeared many times. CDR3 residues: CASSLLADQPQHF. The CDR3 coding sequence is TGTGCCAGCAGTTTACTTGCAGATCAGCCCCAGCATTTT. The rearrangement joins TRBV27 to TRBJ1-5; no firm D call. Germline CDR1 is MNHEY and CDR2 is SMNVEV (reference sequence). V was cut by 2 bases and J by 5 bases, with 7 bases left in between. The CDR3 has 13 amino acids.

J is TRBJ1-1 and V is TRBV11-2, with D possibly matching TRBD1 (6 bases). Germline CDR1 and CDR2: SGHAT and FQNNGV. The CDR3 length is 15 residues. V was clipped by 4 bases and J by 0 bases, with 12 bases between them. The CDR3 region is CASSSRDNMNTEAFF. CDR3 in DNA: TGTGCCAGCAGCTCCCGGGACAATATGAACACTGAAGCTTTCTTT. The full variable domain, with the rest looked up from reference TRBV11-2 and TRBJ1-1, is EAGVAQSPRYKIIEKRQSVAFWCNPISGHATLYWYQQILGQGPKLLIQFQNNGVVDDSQLPKDRFSAERLKGVDSTLKIQPAKLEDSAVYLCASSSRDNMNTEAFFGQGTRLTVV.

V and J are TRBV15 and TRBJ2-5; D perhaps matches TRBD1 (5 bases). The V end lost 0 bases, the J end lost 5 bases, and 10 bases lay between the germline ends. Germline loops: CDR1 LNHNV, CDR2 YYDKDF (reference sequence). The CDR3 runs 14 residues. The CDR3 DNA follows: TGTGCCACCAGCAGAGATACAGGAGAGGAGACCCAGTACTTC. Its translation is CATSRDTGEETQYF.

J is TRBJ2-2 and V is TRBV9; 12 nucleotides agree with TRBD2. This CDR3 is built from 19 residues. CDR1 is SGDLS and CDR2 is YYNGEE in the germline V gene. Trimming took 0 bases from V and 5 from J; bases not matched to a gene: 11. The CDR3 reads CASSVVPLTSGGITGELFF. The CDR3 bases are TGTGCCAGCAGCGTAGTTCCCCTCACTAGCGGGGGGATTACCGGGGAGCTGTTTTTT. The entire variable domain, with the rest obtained from reference TRBV9 and TRBJ2-2, is as follows: DSGVTQTPKHLITATGQRVTLRCSPRSGDLSVYWYQQSLDQGLQFLIQYYNGEERAKGNILERFSAQQFPDLHSELNLSSLELGDSALYFCASSVVPLTSGGITGELFFGEGSRLTVL.

The V call is TRBV6-5, the J call TRBJ2-5, with D uncertain. CDR1 is MNHEY and CDR2 is SVGAGI in the germline V gene. The germline V and J ends were trimmed by 5 bases and 4 bases, with 11 bases remaining between them. CDR3 size: 13 residues. CDR3 in amino acids: CASSRAPGETQYF. In DNA form, the CDR3 reads TGTGCCAGCAGTCGGGCGCCGGGAGAGACCCAGTACTTC.

The V and J genes are TRBV7-9 and TRBJ2-1; 12 nucleotides agree with TRBD1. The germline V gene has CDR1 SEHNR and CDR2 FQNEAQ (reference sequence). The ends lost 8 bases at V and 5 bases at J; junction bases unmatched: 10. The CDR3 is 16 residues long. DNA of the CDR3: TGTGCCAGCGATCTGACGGGACAGGGGGCTGACAATGAGCAGTTCTTC. Amino acids: CASDLTGQGADNEQFF.

The CDR3 nucleotides read TGCGCCAGCAGCTCTCAGGGGGCTGAAGCTTTCTTT. It codes for CASSSQGAEAFF. The chain is built from TRBV5-1 and TRBJ1-1, with TRBD1 matching 7 bases. The CDR3 runs to 12 residues. V lost 3 bases to trimming and J lost 6 bases; unmatched junction nucleotides: 2. The germline CDR1 and CDR2 sequences are SGHRS and YFSETQ.

The V call is TRBV7-9, the J call TRBJ1-2, with TRBD1 identical over 8 bases. V lost 5 bases to trimming and J lost 6 bases; unmatched junction nucleotides: 2. The CDR3 has 12 residues. Germline CDR1 SEHNR, CDR2 FQNEAQ (reference sequence). CDR3 residues: CASSMGQDGYTF. CDR3 bases: TGTGCCAGCAGCATGGGACAGGATGGCTACACCTTC.

This chain connects TRBV6-5 to TRBJ1-2; possible D gene TRBD1, 5 bases. CDR1 and CDR2 from the germline V gene are MNHEY and SVGAGI. There are 14 residues in the CDR3. V dropped 4 bases and J dropped 14 bases, with 23 bases sitting between them. The chain's CDR3 is CASSSGGEGHTRTF. The CDR3 nucleotides are TGTGCCAGCAGTTCCGGGGGAGAGGGCCACACTAGAACCTTC.

The table lists this clone with a count of one. The rearrangement links TRBV7-9 to TRBJ1-2, with TRBD1 matching over 7 bases. CDR1 SEHNR and CDR2 FQNEAQ come from the germline V gene (reference sequence). The ends lost 4 bases at V and 4 bases at J; junction bases unmatched: 3. The CDR3 contains 13 residues. DNA for the CDR3: TGTGCCAGCAGCTCGGGACAGTTCTATGGCTACACCTTC. Translated: CASSSGQFYGYTF.

This clone turned up a few times. The chain combines TRBV30 with TRBJ2-3; a possible D gene is TRBD2 (5 bases). Germline V lookup: CDR1 GTSNPN, CDR2 SVGIG (reference sequence). The CDR3 is 16 amino acids. V was clipped by 1 base and J by 6 bases, with 20 bases between them. The CDR3 nucleotides are TGTGCCTGGAGTGAGGAGGTCTTCGGTCGGAGCGATACGCAGTATTTT. Protein product: CAWSEEVFGRSDTQYF.

The J gene is TRBJ1-1, the V gene TRBV18; D is possibly TRBD1 (6 bases). In germline, CDR1 is KGHSH, CDR2 LQKENI. The CDR3 runs 16 residues. Trimming removed 6 bases from V and 0 bases from J, with 17 bases in between. CDR3 region: CASSPEGGTMNTEAFF. CDR3 nucleotides: TGTGCCAGCTCTCCCGAGGGGGGAACGATGAACACTGAAGCTTTCTTT. Drawing the rest from reference TRBV18 and TRBJ1-1, the complete variable domain is NAGVMQNPRHLVRRRGQEARLRCSPMKGHSHVYWYRQLPEEGLKFMVYLQKENIIDESGMPKERFSAEFPKEGPSILRIQQVVRGDSAAYFCASSPEGGTMNTEAFFGQGTRLTVV.

The chain has TRBV6-5 and TRBJ2-1; 9 nucleotides align to TRBD1. The CDR3 covers 16 residues. The V segment lost 0 bases and the J segment 7 bases; nucleotides outside the gene matches: 7. CDR1 and CDR2 from the germline V gene are MNHEY and SVGAGI. As DNA, the CDR3 is TGTGCCAGCAGTTACTCGAAGGGGACAGGGATGAATGAGCAGTTCTTC. Amino acid sequence: CASSYSKGTGMNEQFF.

The gene calls are TRBV7-9 and TRBJ2-7; TRBD1 might be the D (5 bases). Germline V gives CDR1 SEHNR, CDR2 FQNEAQ (reference sequence). V dropped 5 bases and J dropped 2 bases, with 16 bases sitting between them. This CDR3 has 15 residues. CDR3 DNA: TGTGCCAGCAGCCCTATCCAGGACACCCCCTACGAGCAGTACTTC. Translated, it gives CASSPIQDTPYEQYF.